Below, one TCR beta chain is given with its context. In the original analysis: Reference gene primer amplification gave estimated nucleated cell counts. Libraries were prepared by immunoSEQ multiplex PCR; TCRdb keeps only in-frame clonotypes and omits some of them. V and J calls and clone size follow that table, whereas D and trimming were derived from the DNA. The table includes 150,000 to 200,000 clones, 70% to 85% detected once. The V end was cut by 4 bases, the J end by 0 bases, with 13 bases between. The germline CDR1 and CDR2 sequences are SGHRS and YFSETQ. The CDR3 covers 16 residues. The data stem from a study of blood T cell repertoires in COVID-19. Study-wide context: Sites in the United States, Italy and Spain provided acute and convalescent COVID-19 samples. PBMCs, B-cell-depleted T cells, or T cells provided the cDNA or gDNA that made up the material.

This rearrangement joins TRBV5-1 to TRBJ2-2; TRBD2 is a possible D gene (5 bases). The sequenced sample consisted of peripheral blood. The sequence was collected from a woman older than 75 with acute or convalescent COVID-19. CDR3 coding DNA: TGCGCCAGCAGCAACGACGGACTTCCGAACACCGGGGAGCTGTTTTTT. Its protein is CASSNDGLPNTGELFF.